The text below deals with one TCR beta chain. Its antigen is still unknown. Genomic DNA constituted the template upon which TCR beta VDJ and CDR3 profiling was performed. One entry per CDR3 protein, called by TCRdb with MiXCR from the reads. This table holds approximately 130,000 distinct CDR3 sequences, approximately 36% found once. In germline, CDR1 is LNHDA, CDR2 SQIVND (reference sequence). CDR3 length: 14 amino acids. The germline V and J ends were trimmed by 5 bases and 1 base, with 8 bases remaining between them. The source of the sample is a study of CD8+CD57+ T cells in acquired aplastic anemia. Study information: Average DNA yield from sorted CD4+ and CD8+ cells was approximately 3 ug. Study-wide results and caveats: CD8+ Simpson's diversity did not differ significantly between patients and controls. The number of CD8+ CDR3 sequences shared by patients and controls was twenty-nine.

Patients chosen for sequencing had CD8+CD57+ cells that had expanded, as shown by flow cytometry. Patients had received no therapy at the time of blood sampling. The sample consisted of sorted CD4+, CD8+, or CD8+CD57+ T cells (not recorded which) from PBMCs. The clonotype was recovered from a human donor with aplastic anemia. This chain links TRBV19 with TRBJ2-2; D ambiguous. This chain's CDR3 is CASSVTENTGELFF. In nucleotides, the CDR3 is TGTGCCAGTAGTGTCACTGAGAACACCGGGGAGCTGTTTTTT. Looking up the rest from reference TRBV19 and TRBJ2-2 gives the full variable domain: DGGITQSPKYLFRKEGQNVTLSCEQNLNHDAMYWYRQDPGQGLRLIYYSQIVNDFQKGDIAEGYSVSREKKESFPLTVTSAQKNPTAFYLCASSVTENTGELFFGEGSRLTVL.